Below, 14 T cell receptor beta chains from the same sample are listed, as sequenced in a study of T cell responses to AZD1222 COVID-19 vaccine. Libraries were prepared by immunoSEQ multiplex PCR; TCRdb keeps only in-frame clonotypes and omits some of them. Of 95,000 to 150,000 clones listed, 80% to 90% are singletons. The starting material was peripheral blood, obtained on day 0 of AZD1222 vaccination. The receptors derive from an adult in good health.

The V and J genes are TRBV18 and TRBJ1-3, with 8 bases matching TRBD1. Germline CDR1 is KGHSH and CDR2 is LQKENI. The CDR3 has 22 residues. Germline trimming cut 2 bases from V and 0 bases from J; bases unmatched to any gene: 21. CDR3 sequence: CASSPSPSGTGALYRSGNTIYF. In DNA, the CDR3 is TGTGCCAGCTCACCATCACCGTCCGGGACAGGTGCCCTCTATCGCTCTGGAAACACCATATATTTT.

CDR3: CAWRKPGGFSNQPQHF. The CDR3 bases are TGTGCCTGGCGAAAACCAGGGGGATTTAGCAATCAGCCCCAGCATTTT. The chain employs TRBV30 and TRBJ1-5; 7 nucleotides align to TRBD1. Germline-derived CDR1 and CDR2 are GTSNPN and SVGIG (reference sequence). With 5 bases clipped from V and 0 bases from J, the junction kept 10 bases outside the gene matches. This CDR3 comprises 16 residues.

CDR3: CASSFTGTPENEQFF. The CDR3 nucleotides read TGCGCCAGCAGCTTTACGGGGACTCCGGAAAATGAGCAGTTCTTC. The chain links TRBV5-1 to TRBJ2-1, with a tentative D call TRBD2 (6 bases). CDR3 length: 15 residues. V lost 2 bases and J lost 7, with 16 bases in between. Germline CDR1 SGHRS, CDR2 YFSETQ.

This chain links TRBV7-4 with TRBJ2-5; TRBD2 agrees at 10 bases. The trim removed 5 bases at V and 4 bases at J, leaving 10 bases unmatched. The V gene's germline CDR1 is SGHVT and CDR2 SQSDAQ. The CDR3 has 16 residues. The CDR3 loop is CASSLPAGGPVETQYF. The CDR3 bases are TGTGCCAGCAGCCTCCCAGCGGGGGGGCCGGTAGAGACCCAGTACTTC.

The rearrangement links TRBV5-1 to TRBJ1-2, with D hard to call. V shed 0 bases and J shed 5 bases, with 8 bases lying between them. The CDR3 length is 13 residues. CDR1 and CDR2 from the germline V gene are SGHRS and YFSETQ. CDR3 DNA sequence: TGCGCCAGCAGCTTGGAACTCTCGTATGGCTACACCTTC. Its translation is CASSLELSYGYTF.

CDR3 DNA sequence: TGTGCCAGCCACGGGGGATTTGGGTATGGCTACACCTTC. Protein sequence: CASHGGFGYGYTF. The chain couples TRBV10-3 to TRBJ1-2; D possibly corresponds to TRBD1 (5 bases). Germline loops: CDR1 ENHRY, CDR2 SYGVKD. The V end lost 10 bases, the J end lost 5 bases, and 17 bases lay between the germline ends. This CDR3 region has 13 residues.

V is TRBV3-1 (or the pseudogene TRBV3-2) and J is TRBJ2-7; D possibly corresponds to TRBD1 (5 bases). Germline loops: CDR1 LGHDT, CDR2 YNNKEL (reference sequence). CDR3 length equals 13 residues. V was cut by 1 base and J by 6 bases, with 10 bases left in between. CDR3 amino acids: CASSQARVVEQYF. CDR3 nucleotides: TGTGCCAGCAGCCAAGCCAGGGTAGTCGAGCAGTACTTC.

This chain links TRBV20-1 with TRBJ1-6; TRBD1 aligns across 7 bases. The CDR3 extends over 15 amino acids. Unmatched junction bases numbered 9, after V lost 3 bases and J lost 7 bases. CDR1 and CDR2 (germline): DFQATT, SNEGSKA (reference sequence). The chain's CDR3 is CSASKAGGLNSPLHF. As DNA, the CDR3 is TGCAGTGCTAGTAAGGCAGGGGGTTTGAATTCACCCCTCCACTTT.

The chain couples TRBV7-8 to TRBJ2-7; D tentatively reads TRBD1 or TRBD2 (5 bases each). V was trimmed by 5 bases and J by 9 bases, leaving 14 bases between them. The CDR3 is 12 residues long. CDR1 and CDR2 (germline): SGHVS, FQNEAQ. The CDR3 bases are TGTGCCAGCAGCCCCGTGGGGGAAAGGCAGTACTTC. This encodes CASSPVGERQYF.

This clone was observed once. The V gene is TRBV29-1, the J gene TRBJ1-2; the D is unclear. The CDR3 length is 13 residues. The germline gives CDR1 SQVTM, CDR2 ANQGSEA. Trimming removed 8 bases at V and 4 bases at J, with 17 bases between. The CDR3 loop is CSSALRGSYGYTF. CDR3 bases: TGCAGCTCGGCGTTGCGGGGTTCCTATGGCTACACCTTC.

The V and J genes are TRBV28 and TRBJ2-7; no reliable D call. This CDR3 is 15 amino acids long. V shed 5 bases and J shed 3 bases, with 17 bases lying between them. The V gene's germline CDR1 is MDHEN and CDR2 SYDVKM. CDR3 residues: CASSTDPAFGYEQYF. CDR3 sequence (DNA): TGTGCCAGCAGTACCGATCCGGCCTTTGGCTACGAGCAGTACTTC. The entire variable domain, with the rest obtained from reference TRBV28 and TRBJ2-7, is as follows: DVKVTQSSRYLVKRTGEKVFLECVQDMDHENMFWYRQDPGLGLRLIYFSYDVKMKEKGDIPEGYSVSREKKERFSLILESASTNQTSMYLCASSTDPAFGYEQYFGPGTRLTVT.

The chain employs TRBV28 and TRBJ1-4, with D tentatively TRBD1 (5 bases). With 6 bases removed from V and 7 bases from J, the gap between germline ends came to 15 bases. Looked up from germline, CDR1 is MDHEN and CDR2 is SYDVKM. The CDR3 is 14 residues long. CDR3 amino acids: CASSLSGMGEKLFF. CDR3 DNA sequence: TGTGCCAGCAGCCTTTCAGGGATGGGTGAAAAACTGTTTTTT.

The rearrangement joins TRBV18 to TRBJ2-5; D might be TRBD2 (5 bases). CDR1 and CDR2 (germline): KGHSH, LQKENI. V was trimmed by 4 bases and J by 5 bases, leaving 14 bases between them. The CDR3 has 14 amino acids. In DNA, the CDR3 is TGTGCCAGCTCACGATCGTCCGGGGAGGAGACCCAGTACTTC. It yields the protein CASSRSSGEETQYF.

The chain uses TRBV6-5 and TRBJ2-1; D remains ambiguous. The length of the CDR3 is 12 residues. Between the trimmed V and J ends, which lost 5 bases and 9 bases, there was a span of 11 bases. In germline, CDR1 is MNHEY, CDR2 SVGAGI. This CDR3 reads CASSIAGSEQFF. In DNA form, the CDR3 reads TGTGCCAGCAGTATCGCAGGCAGTGAGCAGTTCTTC.